This TCR beta chain is drawn from a study of blood T cell repertoires in COVID-19. The wider study: From T cells, B-cell-depleted T cells, or PBMCs came the material, which was cDNA or gDNA.

The CDR3 is 16 residues long. V gave up 0 bases and J gave up 5 bases, with 16 bases separating them. Looked up from germline, CDR1 is MNHEY and CDR2 is SVGAGI. In the authors' methods: By means of reference gene primer amplification, nucleated cell counts were estimated. Libraries were prepared by immunoSEQ multiplex PCR; TCRdb keeps only in-frame clonotypes and omits some of them. Clone size and V and J calls were adopted from that table, with D and trimming inferred from the DNA. The table has under 250,000 clones, roughly 80% seen once. This TCR came from a man older than 75 with acute or convalescent COVID-19. Sequencing input: peripheral blood. The V gene is TRBV6-5, the J gene TRBJ1-1; no clear D. For the CDR3, the DNA is TGTGCCAGCAGTTACTCGAGGGCCTCCATGCGGACTGAAGCTTTCTTT. Translated, it gives CASSYSRASMRTEAFF.